This is a list of T cell receptor beta chains from one sample in a study of CXCR3-negative and CXCR3-positive naive CD8 T cells. TCRdb reprocessed the 5' RACE reads; each CDR3 protein has one entry and no DNA is given. This sample's table has roughly 71,000 distinct CDR3 sequences. Sequences were obtained from naive CXCR3- CD8+ T cells from blood. The source is a human donor in good health. Some clones in this sample may be carry-over from other donors' samples. The CDR3 runs from the conserved cysteine through the conserved F or W.

J gene: TRBJ1-1
V gene: TRBV29-1
CDR3 protein: CSVVVDTEAFF

J gene: TRBJ2-1
V gene: TRBV7-9
CDR3 protein: CASSVRTSGSYEQFF

J gene: TRBJ2-1
V gene: TRBV7-9
CDR3 protein: CASSPPGTAYNEQFF

J gene: TRBJ2-5
V gene: TRBV24-1
CDR3 protein: CATSDGYQETQYF

J gene: TRBJ2-1
V gene: TRBV4-3
CDR3 protein: CASSQDRASDEQFF

J gene: TRBJ2-1
V gene: TRBV6-4
CDR3 protein: CASSDSAAGSYNEQFF

J gene: TRBJ2-2
V gene: TRBV28
CDR3 protein: CASSQWTVNTGELFF

J gene: TRBJ2-1
V gene: TRBV27
CDR3 protein: CATLFPRGRYNEQFF

J gene: TRBJ2-1
V gene: TRBV5-6
CDR3 protein: CASSMGGRYEQFF

J gene: TRBJ1-2
V gene: TRBV13
CDR3 protein: CASSSRQGRFNYGYTF

J gene: TRBJ1-3
V gene: TRBV5-6
CDR3 protein: CASSLGVPGNTIYF

J gene: TRBJ2-2
V gene: TRBV6-4
CDR3 protein: CASSDGTDTGELFF

J gene: TRBJ1-1
V gene: TRBV7-9
CDR3 protein: CASSLADRNTEAFF

J gene: TRBJ1-1
V gene: TRBV5-1
CDR3 protein: CASRTAQGAKGTEAFF

J gene: TRBJ1-1
V gene: TRBV6-5
CDR3 protein: CATVLGGNTEAFF

J gene: TRBJ2-5
V gene: TRBV20-1
CDR3 protein: CSAPWGQQETQYF

J gene: TRBJ2-7
V gene: TRBV12-3/TRBV12-4
CDR3 protein: CASSPIAGTGDFPYEQYF

J gene: TRBJ2-6
V gene: TRBV28
CDR3 protein: CASSVGSDGANVLTF

J gene: TRBJ2-7
V gene: TRBV9
CDR3 protein: CASSEPGLREQYF

J gene: TRBJ2-3
V gene: TRBV5-4
CDR3 protein: CASSFGLGSLDSSDTQYF

J gene: TRBJ2-7
V gene: TRBV3-1
CDR3 protein: CASSHGGRPYEQYF

J gene: TRBJ2-2
V gene: TRBV11-2
CDR3 protein: CASSHFRANTGELFF

J gene: TRBJ2-7
V gene: TRBV21-1
CDR3 protein: CASSKEPGQEDEQYF

J gene: TRBJ2-1
V gene: TRBV30
CDR3 protein: CAWSGGGLGNEQLF

J gene: TRBJ1-2
V gene: TRBV7-6
CDR3 protein: CASSLAGDREAADYTF

J gene: TRBJ1-5
V gene: TRBV29-1
CDR3 protein: CSVAADVAGQPQHF

J gene: TRBJ2-3
V gene: TRBV28
CDR3 protein: CASSLLAGALDTQYF

J gene: TRBJ1-5
V gene: TRBV23-1
CDR3 protein: CASSHSGGDSQPQHF

J gene: TRBJ2-2
V gene: TRBV11-2
CDR3 protein: CASSSPSGGASNTGELFF

J gene: TRBJ2-7
V gene: TRBV29-1
CDR3 protein: CSVGAPGGTYEQYF

J gene: TRBJ2-3
V gene: TRBV20-1
CDR3 protein: CSAPGLAGGTDTQYF

J gene: TRBJ2-1
V gene: TRBV20-1
CDR3 protein: CSARDFYLAGGRSSYNEQFF

J gene: TRBJ2-3
V gene: TRBV3-1
CDR3 protein: CASSALAGTDTQYF

J gene: TRBJ2-7
V gene: TRBV29-1
CDR3 protein: CSAVEITRDRVSYEQYF

J gene: TRBJ1-1
V gene: TRBV4-1
CDR3 protein: CASSLTEGALEAFF

J gene: TRBJ1-1
V gene: TRBV9
CDR3 protein: CASSVGSGVNTEAFF

J gene: TRBJ2-1
V gene: TRBV11-2
CDR3 protein: CASSLTYNEQFF

J gene: TRBJ2-1
V gene: TRBV20-1
CDR3 protein: CSARDIIDEQFF

J gene: TRBJ2-1
V gene: TRBV29-1
CDR3 protein: CSVFGQGGGISEQFF

J gene: TRBJ2-1
V gene: TRBV7-9
CDR3 protein: CASSLARVTYNEQFF

J gene: TRBJ1-2
V gene: TRBV7-3
CDR3 protein: CASSLNSLERASGYTF

J gene: TRBJ1-2
V gene: TRBV14
CDR3 protein: CASSLFLQGPDGYTF

J gene: TRBJ2-5
V gene: TRBV29-1
CDR3 protein: CSVAGTSGRALQETQYF

J gene: TRBJ2-7
V gene: TRBV10-3
CDR3 protein: CAIRGTSGTDDEQYF

J gene: TRBJ2-7
V gene: TRBV12-3/TRBV12-4
CDR3 protein: CASSFGGASYEQYF

J gene: TRBJ1-5
V gene: TRBV3-1
CDR3 protein: CASSQDMSSNQPQHF

J gene: TRBJ1-1
V gene: TRBV29-1
CDR3 protein: CSVAGQSPPEAFF